The 9 T cell receptor beta chains presented below share a single source sample, sequenced in a study of cytomegalovirus exposure and HLA in healthy donors. The primer mix had 60 Vbeta and 13 Jbeta primers. Profiling relied on immunoSEQ multiplex PCR, and the TCRdb table lists in-frame clones only, not all of them. The sample carries approximately 150,000 clones, approximately 83% recorded once. Sequencing used PBMCs. All receptors come from a male donor in good health and CMV-seronegative.

The chain couples TRBV27 to TRBJ2-1, with 7 positions matching TRBD1. V lost 0 bases to trimming and J lost 6 bases; unmatched junction nucleotides: 2. The CDR3 has 14 residues. The germline CDR1 and CDR2 sequences are MNHEY and SMNVEV (reference sequence). CDR3 DNA sequence: TGTGCCAGCAGTTTATCGGCAGGGGGCAATGAGCAGTTCTTC. Amino acids: CASSLSAGGNEQFF.

This clone has a handful of counts. V and J are TRBV2 and TRBJ2-6, with D uncertain. Germline CDR1 reads SNHLY; CDR2 reads FYNNEI. Trimming pared 7 bases from V and 0 bases from J, leaving 4 bases between. The CDR3 contains 13 residues. CDR3 nucleotides: TGTGCCAGCACCGTCTCTGGGGCCAACGTCCTGACTTTC. It translates to CASTVSGANVLTF.

This chain's CDR3 is CASSQGQGAPEAFF. CDR3 in DNA: TGCGCCAGCAGCCAAGGGCAGGGGGCCCCTGAAGCTTTCTTT. The rearrangement links TRBV4-3 to TRBJ1-1, with 8 bases identical to TRBD1. Per germline, CDR1 LGHNA and CDR2 YSLEER. V shed 1 base and J 6 bases; nucleotides not matched to a gene: 4. This CDR3 contains 14 residues.

The V and J genes are TRBV28 and TRBJ2-7, with 7 bases that match TRBD2. The CDR3 is 14 amino acids. The V gene end was trimmed by 7 bases and the J gene end by 5 bases; junction bases not matched to a gene: 11. Per germline, CDR1 MDHEN and CDR2 SYDVKM. The CDR3 DNA reads TGTGCCAGCATTTTCGCGGGAGCGGTCCACGAGCAGTACTTC. As protein: CASIFAGAVHEQYF.

The chain has TRBV5-4 and TRBJ1-1; D is perhaps TRBD1 (6 bases). The CDR3 length is 11 residues. The V end was cut by 5 bases, the J end by 8 bases, with 10 bases between. CDR1 and CDR2 from the germline V gene are SGHNT and YYREEE (reference sequence). The CDR3 spells CASRDSTEAFF. The CDR3, as DNA: TGTGCCAGCAGGGACAGTACGGAAGCTTTCTTT.

This sequence joins TRBV21-1 and TRBJ2-2; no DNA check was done on the table's D call, TRBD1. TRBV21-1 is listed as a pseudogene. The CDR3 has 15 amino acids. The chain's CDR3 is CASSKEGRDTGELFF. The CDR3 DNA is TGTGCCAGCAGCAAAGAGGGCAGGGACACCGGGGAGCTGTTTTTT.

This chain uses TRBV10-3 with TRBJ1-1; 8 bases map to TRBD1. The J segment lost 1 base and the V segment lost 6 bases, leaving 4 bases of the junction unmatched. This CDR3 region has 14 residues. In germline, CDR1 is ENHRY, CDR2 SYGVKD. The CDR3 bases are TGTGCCATCAGGCCGACAGGGGCGAACACTGAAGCTTTCTTT. Protein sequence: CAIRPTGANTEAFF.

This clone was counted a few times. The CDR3 DNA sequence: TGTGCCAGCAGCTTAAGCTTCGAGGGGGGGGAGACCCAGTACTTC. Amino acid sequence: CASSLSFEGGETQYF. The V call is TRBV7-2, the J call TRBJ2-5; D is possibly TRBD2 (7 bases). The germline CDR1 and CDR2 sequences are SGHTA and FQGNSA. V lost 2 bases to trimming and J lost 5 bases, with 15 bases between them. The CDR3 contains 15 residues.

The chain employs TRBV5-1 and TRBJ1-2, with D uncertain. This CDR3 is 15 amino acids long. Trimming pared 2 bases from V and 0 bases from J, leaving 11 bases between. CDR1 SGHRS and CDR2 YFSETQ come from the germline V gene. The CDR3 loop is CASSFLPGTNYGYTF. CDR3 DNA: TGCGCCAGCAGCTTCTTGCCAGGTACTAACTATGGCTACACCTTC.